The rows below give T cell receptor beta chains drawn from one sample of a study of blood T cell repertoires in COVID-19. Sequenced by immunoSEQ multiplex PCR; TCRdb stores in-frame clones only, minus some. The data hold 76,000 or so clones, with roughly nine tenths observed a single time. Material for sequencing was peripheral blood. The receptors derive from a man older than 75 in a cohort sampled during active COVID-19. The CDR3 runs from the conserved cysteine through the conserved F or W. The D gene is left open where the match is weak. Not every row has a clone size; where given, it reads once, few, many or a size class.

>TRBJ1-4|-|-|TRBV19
CASLDSASTNEKLFF
TGTGCCAGTCTGGACAGTGCTTCAACTAATGAAAAACTGTTTTTT
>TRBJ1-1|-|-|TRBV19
CASSIGERIEAFF
TGTGCCAGTAGTATAGGGGAGCGGATTGAAGCTTTCTTT
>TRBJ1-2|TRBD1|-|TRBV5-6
CASSWDSYYNYGYTF
TGTGCCAGCAGTTGGGACAGCTACTATAACTATGGCTACACCTTC
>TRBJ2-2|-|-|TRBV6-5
CASSSGYTGELFF
TGTGCCAGCAGTTCAGGTTACACCGGGGAGCTGTTTTTT
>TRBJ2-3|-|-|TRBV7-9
CASSPRGGTATDTQYF
TGTGCCAGCAGCCCTAGGGGCGGGACAGCAACAGATACGCAGTATTTT
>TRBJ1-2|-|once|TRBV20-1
CSANKFNYTF
TGCAGTGCTAACAAGTTTAACTACACCTTC
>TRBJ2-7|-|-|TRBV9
CASSVDGGYEQYF
TGTGCCAGCAGCGTAGATGGAGGCTACGAGCAGTACTTC
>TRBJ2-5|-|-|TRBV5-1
CASRLAPQETQYF
TGCGCCAGCAGACTAGCCCCACAAGAGACCCAGTACTTC
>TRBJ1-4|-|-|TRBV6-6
CASSYSNTKEEKLFF
TGTGCCAGCAGTTACTCGAACACTAAGGAGGAAAAACTGTTTTTT
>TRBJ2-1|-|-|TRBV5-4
CASSPGSRNEQFF
TGTGCCAGCAGCCCAGGTTCTCGGAATGAGCAGTTCTTC
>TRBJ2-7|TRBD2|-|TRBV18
CASSLGTSGPPQEQYF
TGTGCCAGCTCACTTGGGACTAGCGGACCCCCGCAGGAGCAGTACTTC
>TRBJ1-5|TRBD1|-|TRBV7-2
CASSFDRGDLCW
TGTGCCAGCAGCTTCGACAGGGGGGACCTATGTTGG
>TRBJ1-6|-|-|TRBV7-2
CASSRGGVSNSPLHF
TGTGCCAGCAGCCGGGGGGGGGTAAGTAATTCACCCCTCCACTTT
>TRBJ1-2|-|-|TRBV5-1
CASSPEGDYFYGYTF
TGCGCCAGCAGCCCAGAAGGGGATTATTTCTATGGCTACACCTTC
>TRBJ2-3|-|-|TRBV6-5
CASSDTSVGTDTQYF
TGTGCCAGCAGCGATACTAGTGTCGGCACAGATACGCAGTATTTT
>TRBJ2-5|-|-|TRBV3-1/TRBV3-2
CASSQEGQTQYF
TGTGCCAGCAGCCAAGAGGGCCAGACCCAGTACTTC
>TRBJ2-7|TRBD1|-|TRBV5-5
CASSLGGTGAYEQYF
TGTGCCAGCAGCTTGGGTGGGACAGGAGCCTACGAGCAGTACTTC
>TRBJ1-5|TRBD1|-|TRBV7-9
CASSAGTGSNQPQHF
TGTGCCAGCAGCGCCGGGACAGGGTCAAATCAGCCCCAGCATTTT
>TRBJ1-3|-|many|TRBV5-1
CASSLNREPKLDF
TGCGCCAGCAGCTTAAACCGGGAGCCGAAGTTGGATTTT
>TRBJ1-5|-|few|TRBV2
CASSELLRQGLNQPQHF
TGTGCCAGCAGTGAGTTACTGCGGCAGGGTCTCAATCAGCCCCAGCATTTT
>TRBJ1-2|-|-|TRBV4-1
CASSQDSGVWDGYTF
TGCGCCAGCAGCCAAGATTCGGGGGTGTGGGATGGCTACACCTTC
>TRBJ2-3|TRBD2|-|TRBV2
CASSPLLAGGSDTQYF
TGTGCCAGCAGTCCTCTACTAGCGGGGGGCTCAGATACGCAGTATTTT
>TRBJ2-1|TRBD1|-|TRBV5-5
CATRQGVDNEQFF
TGTGCCACGAGACAGGGTGTCGACAATGAGCAGTTCTTC
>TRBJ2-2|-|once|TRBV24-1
CATQKNTGELFF
TGTGCCACCCAGAAGAACACCGGGGAGCTGTTTTTT
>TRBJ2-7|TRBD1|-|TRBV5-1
CASSLAVPGTAVSYEQYF
TGCGCCAGCAGCTTGGCGGTTCCCGGGACAGCGGTCTCCTACGAGCAGTACTTC
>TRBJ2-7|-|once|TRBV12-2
CASRPRIAASSYEQYF
TGTGCAAGTCGCCCGAGGATAGCGGCAAGCTCCTACGAGCAGTACTTC
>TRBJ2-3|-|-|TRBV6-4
CASSRELSTDTQYF
TGTGCCAGCAGTCGCGAACTCAGCACAGATACGCAGTATTTT
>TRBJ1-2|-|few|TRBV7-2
CASSLASQGRDGYTF
TGTGCCAGCAGCTTAGCCTCCCAGGGCCGGGATGGCTACACCTTC
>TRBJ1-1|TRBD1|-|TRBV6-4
CASSEGQDTEAFF
TGTGCCAGCAGTGAGGGACAGGACACTGAAGCTTTCTTT
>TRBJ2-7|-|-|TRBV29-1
CSAGQIPAEQYF
TGCAGCGCCGGACAGATACCGGCCGAGCAGTACTTC
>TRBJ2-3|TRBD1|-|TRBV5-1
CASSLAGTGGLTDTQYF
TGCGCCAGCAGCTTGGCCGGGACAGGGGGCCTCACAGATACGCAGTATTTT
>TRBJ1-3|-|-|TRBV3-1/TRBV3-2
CASSQKGPRNTIYF
TGTGCCAGCAGCCAGAAGGGGCCTCGAAACACCATATATTTT
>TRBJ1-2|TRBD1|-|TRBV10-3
CAISELQGAGGYTF
TGTGCCATCAGTGAGCTACAGGGGGCCGGTGGCTACACCTTC